This section outlines one T cell receptor beta chain sequence together with its context. The age range of participants was about 18 to 100 years, with residence in about two dozen US areas. J was trimmed by 9 bases and V by 6 bases; bases with no gene match: 11. Germline CDR1 MNHEY, CDR2 SVGAGI. The CDR3 extends over 15 amino acids. Study processing details: Estimates of nucleated cell counts were drawn from the amplification of reference gene primers. Generated by immunoSEQ multiplex PCR, the TCRdb table keeps only in-frame clones and is missing some. The DNA gave D and trimming, while V, J and clone size come from that table. Altogether some 370,000 clones are present, 83% being singletons, with the ten largest covering around 5%. The data derive from a study of blood T cell repertoires in COVID-19.

The TCR sequence derives from a woman in her 50s who had recovered from COVID-19. Sequencing was carried out using PBMCs or T cells enriched from blood (not recorded which). The chain combines TRBV6-5 with TRBJ1-6, with TRBD1 matching 7 bases. The CDR3 coding sequence is TGTGCCAGCAGACCTTTTGGGACAGCGCTTTCACCCCTCCACTTT. It codes for CASRPFGTALSPLHF.